This T cell receptor (beta chain) was recovered during a study of blood T cell repertoires in COVID-19. Study overall: Whether acute or convalescent, the COVID-19 samples came from the United States, Italy and Spain. T cells, B-cell-depleted T cells, or PBMCs supplied cDNA or gDNA.

The V gene's germline CDR1 is MNHEY and CDR2 SMNVEV (reference sequence). Trimming cost V 5 bases and J 2 bases; bases outside gene matches: 6. The CDR3 totals 14 residues. TCRdb's table, derived via immunoSEQ multiplex PCR, lists solely in-frame clones and lacks some. The repertoire holds about 12,000 clones, with approximately 85% as singletons. The chain recombines TRBV27 with TRBJ2-7; 7 bases map to TRBD1. The specimen sequenced was peripheral blood. This receptor was taken from a human donor in a cohort sampled during active COVID-19. For the CDR3, the DNA is TGTGCCAGCAGTGTTGCCGGGACAGCCTACGAGCAGTACTTC. Translating it yields CASSVAGTAYEQYF.